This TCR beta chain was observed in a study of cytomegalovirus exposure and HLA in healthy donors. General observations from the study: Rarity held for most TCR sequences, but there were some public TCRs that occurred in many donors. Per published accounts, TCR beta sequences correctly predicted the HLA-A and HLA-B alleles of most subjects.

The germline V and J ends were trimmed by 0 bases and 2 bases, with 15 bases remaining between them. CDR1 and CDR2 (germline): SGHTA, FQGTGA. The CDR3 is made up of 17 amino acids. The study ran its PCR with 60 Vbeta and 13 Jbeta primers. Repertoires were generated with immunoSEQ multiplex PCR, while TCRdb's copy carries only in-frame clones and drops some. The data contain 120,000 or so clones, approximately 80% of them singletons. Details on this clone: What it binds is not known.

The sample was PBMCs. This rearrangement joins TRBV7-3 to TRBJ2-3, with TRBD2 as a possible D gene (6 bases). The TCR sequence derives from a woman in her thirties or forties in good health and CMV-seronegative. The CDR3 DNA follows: TGTGCCAGCAGCTTAACGGGCGGGGCGGGATACACAGATACGCAGTATTTT. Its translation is CASSLTGGAGYTDTQYF.